The 19 T cell receptor beta chains given below trace back to one sample, sequenced in a study of blood T cells in healthy people across ages. The use of a sample-barcoded 5' primer and a J-beta primer mix characterized a second PCR of roughly 7 to 12 cycles. TCRdb redid the calling of the 5' RACE reads with MiXCR, one entry per CDR3 protein. Here the sample spans about 770,000 distinct CDR3 sequences, 40% to 50% being singletons. The source material was blood. Receptor source: a man in his sixties in good health.

The chain links TRBV12-3 or TRBV12-4 to TRBJ2-7; tentatively, D is TRBD1 (5 bases). CDR3 length: 15 residues. V was clipped by 4 bases and J by 5 bases, with 18 bases between them. The CDR3 DNA is TGTGCCAGCAGTTACCGGAACAGGTTGGGCGACGAGCAGTACTTC. Translation gives CASSYRNRLGDEQYF.

Only a few counts were recorded for this clonotype. The chain has TRBV5-5 and TRBJ2-7; D ambiguous. V lost 1 base and J 5 bases, leaving 7 bases between the germline ends. The CDR3 runs to 12 residues. The V gene's germline CDR1 is SGHKS and CDR2 YYEKEE (reference sequence). The CDR3 protein is CASSLQRDEQYF. CDR3 in DNA: TGTGCCAGCAGCTTGCAAAGGGACGAGCAGTACTTC.

This clonotype has just a few counts. The V gene is TRBV29-1, the J gene TRBJ2-1, with TRBD1 identical over 8 bases. After removal of 4 bases from V and 4 bases from J, the junction contained 3 bases not matched to a gene. The germline V gene encodes CDR1 SQVTM and CDR2 ANQGSEA. The CDR3 has 13 residues. The CDR3, as DNA: TGCAGCGTTGCAGGGGGCAGGTACAATGAGCAGTTCTTC. It specifies CSVAGGRYNEQFF.

A single count supports this clonotype. The V gene is TRBV14, the J gene TRBJ2-1; maybe TRBD1 (6 bases). CDR1 is SGHDN and CDR2 is FVKESK in the germline V gene. Trimming shortened V by 3 bases and J by 1 base, and 16 bases separated the two germline ends. The CDR3 has 17 amino acids. The CDR3 DNA reads TGTGCCAGCAGCCAGGCACCGGTCAGGGGTTCCTACAATGAGCAGTTCTTC. It codes for CASSQAPVRGSYNEQFF.

The chain carries TRBV9 and TRBJ2-2, with D unresolved. Trimming stripped 4 bases from V and 9 bases from J, with 10 bases between. This CDR3 has 12 amino acids. Germline-derived CDR1 and CDR2 are SGDLS and YYNGEE. CDR3 protein: CASSNSRRELFF. The CDR3, as DNA: TGTGCCAGCAGCAACTCTAGACGGGAGCTGTTTTTT.

The chain links TRBV6-6 to TRBJ2-7; D possibly corresponds to TRBD2 (5 bases). The J call is doubtful: the DNA matches TRBJ2-5 better. The germline V gene encodes CDR1 MNHNY and CDR2 SVGAGI (reference sequence). This CDR3 spans 17 amino acids. The CDR3 nucleotides are TGTGCCAGCCGCAGCGGCAGGTCCCTAATGGGGCAAGAGACCCAGTACTTC. Protein: CASRSGRSLMGQETQYF.

The sample holds many counts of this clonotype. The chain carries TRBV6-5 and TRBJ2-5; tentatively, D is TRBD2 (5 bases). V was shortened by 5 bases and J by 1 base, with 11 bases between the two germline ends. The CDR3 is 14 residues long. From germline, CDR1 is MNHEY and CDR2 SVGAGI. The CDR3 spells CASSPPGLQETQYF. The CDR3 DNA reads TGTGCCAGCAGTCCCCCCGGACTCCAAGAGACCCAGTACTTC.

The rearrangement links TRBV5-1 to TRBJ2-7, with 8 bases lining up with TRBD1. J was trimmed by 2 bases and V by 0 bases; bases with no gene match: 7. Germline V gene sequence: CDR1 SGHRS, CDR2 YFSETQ. This CDR3 is built from 16 residues. CDR3 sequence (DNA): TGCGCCAGCAGCTTGGCTAGGGACAGGAGACCCTACGAGCAGTACTTC. This encodes CASSLARDRRPYEQYF.

This clonotype was detected only a few times. The chain couples TRBV6-5 to TRBJ1-5, with D perhaps matching TRBD1 (5 bases). This CDR3 comprises 14 residues. V lost 7 bases and J lost 3, with 13 bases in between. Germline assignment: CDR1 MNHEY and CDR2 SVGAGI. The CDR3 here is CASMAGGFNQPQHF. The CDR3, as DNA: TGTGCCAGCATGGCGGGGGGATTCAATCAGCCCCAGCATTTT.

Here the CDR3 reads CASRSLRGPNEQFF. CDR3 bases: TGCGCCAGCCGCTCTTTGCGGGGCCCCAATGAGCAGTTCTTC. The chain uses TRBV5-1 and TRBJ2-1, with a possible D match to TRBD2 (6 bases). Germline CDR1 reads SGHRS; CDR2 reads YFSETQ. Trimming left V 7 bases short and J 6 bases short, with 17 bases between. CDR3 length: 14 amino acids.

This clonotype appeared a few times. The genes are TRBV20-1 and TRBJ1-5, with a tentative D call TRBD1 (6 bases). V was shortened by 0 bases and J by 4 bases, with 10 bases between the two germline ends. Germline CDR1 DFQATT, CDR2 SNEGSKA (reference sequence). The CDR3 contains 14 residues. CDR3 sequence: CSARDPQGNQPQHF. In nucleotides, the CDR3 is TGCAGTGCTAGAGACCCCCAGGGGAATCAGCCCCAGCATTTT.

The V call is TRBV29-1, the J call TRBJ2-1; D may be TRBD1 (6 bases). The CDR3 contains 14 residues. Germline CDR1 and CDR2: SQVTM and ANQGSEA. Trimming pared 8 bases from V and 0 bases from J, leaving 14 bases between. The CDR3 protein is CSIPRGSSYNEQFF. The CDR3 region has the DNA TGCAGCATACCTAGGGGGAGCTCCTACAATGAGCAGTTCTTC.

In its sample, this clonotype was seen many times. V usage is TRBV7-2 and J usage is TRBJ2-1, with D maybe TRBD2 (6 bases). V was cut by 5 bases and J by 5 bases, with 13 bases left in between. CDR3 size: 14 residues. Germline V gene data show CDR1 as SGHTA and CDR2 as FQGNSA. The CDR3: CASSLWTGDNEQFF. In nucleotides, the CDR3 is TGTGCCAGCAGCCTCTGGACGGGAGACAATGAGCAGTTCTTC.

This clonotype was found a few times. This sequence joins TRBV20-1 and TRBJ1-5; 9 bases align to TRBD1. V was clipped by 1 base and J by 5 bases; unmatched bases: 6. The CDR3 sequence is 15 residues long. Germline V gene sequence: CDR1 DFQATT, CDR2 SNEGSKA (reference sequence). The CDR3, as DNA: TGCAGTGCTAGAGGTTATACAGGGGGCTATCAGCCCCAGCATTTT. Amino acid sequence: CSARGYTGGYQPQHF.

This clonotype was picked up a small number of times. The chain carries TRBV2 and TRBJ1-5, with 7 bases that match TRBD1. The germline CDR1 and CDR2 sequences are SNHLY and FYNNEI. Unmatched junction bases numbered 7, after V lost 1 base and J lost 7 bases. The length of the CDR3 is 15 residues. In nucleotides, the CDR3 is TGTGCCAGCAGTGAAGTTGAAGGGGGCGGGCAGCCCCAGCATTTT. Its translation: CASSEVEGGGQPQHF.

The chain combines TRBV20-1 with TRBJ2-7; D perhaps matches TRBD1 (6 bases). Germline CDR1 and CDR2: DFQATT and SNEGSKA (reference sequence). Trimming cost V 2 bases and J 5 bases, with 16 bases left between them. The CDR3 runs 14 residues. Here the CDR3 reads CSARPRQAWDEQYF. The CDR3 DNA is TGCAGTGCTAGACCTCGACAGGCTTGGGACGAGCAGTACTTC.

The chain has TRBV9 and TRBJ2-1, with 8 bases lining up with TRBD2. The CDR3 sequence is 16 residues long. Germline loops: CDR1 SGDLS, CDR2 YYNGEE. V lost 4 bases to trimming and J lost 7 bases; unmatched junction nucleotides: 13. Written as DNA, the CDR3 is TGTGCCAGCAGCTACTCGGGGTCGGGGGGGTTTAATGAGCAGTTCTTC. Residues: CASSYSGSGGFNEQFF. The entire variable domain, with the rest obtained from reference TRBV9 and TRBJ2-1, is as follows: DSGVTQTPKHLITATGQRVTLRCSPRSGDLSVYWYQQSLDQGLQFLIQYYNGEERAKGNILERFSAQQFPDLHSELNLSSLELGDSALYFCASSYSGSGGFNEQFFGPGTRLTVL.

There are a few counts of this clonotype. The chain couples TRBV29-1 to TRBJ2-1; the D gene is possibly TRBD2 (6 bases). The CDR3 totals 10 residues. Trimming stripped 8 bases from V and 14 bases from J, with 16 bases between. Germline V gene lookup returns CDR1 SQVTM and CDR2 ANQGSEA. DNA of the CDR3: TGCAGCCCGGGCGGGGCGCAGGAGTTCTTC. Translating it yields CSPGGAQEFF.

This chain links TRBV6-6 with TRBJ2-7; possibly TRBD1 for D (6 bases). Judging by the DNA end, TRBJ2-4 fits better; the J call may be wrong. Germline V CDR1 and CDR2: MNHNY, SVGAGI (reference sequence). The CDR3 length is 15 residues. The CDR3 nucleotides read TGTGCCAGCAGTTCGACGGGACAAATTTGGGACATTCAGTACTTC. Its translation: CASSSTGQIWDIQYF.